The 28 T cell receptor beta chains reported below all come from one sample, sequenced in a study of blood T cell repertoires in COVID-19. Data came from immunoSEQ multiplex PCR; TCRdb stores just in-frame clones and leaves some out. The table lists 23,000 or so clones, approximately 90% of them singletons. The sequencing input was peripheral blood. Receptors originate from a man aged 65 to 85 with active COVID-19.

CDR3 sequence (DNA): TGTGCCAGCAGCGTCATGGCATGGGAGACCCAGTACTTC. It specifies CASSVMAWETQYF. The chain links TRBV9 to TRBJ2-5; D gene uncertain. The CDR3 sequence is 13 residues long. V was cut by 2 bases and J by 5 bases, with 10 bases left in between. From germline, CDR1 is SGDLS and CDR2 YYNGEE.

The chain combines TRBV3-1 (or the pseudogene TRBV3-2) with TRBJ2-1; D ambiguous. The length of the CDR3 is 13 residues. Trimming removed 0 bases at V and 5 bases at J, with 5 bases between. Germline lookup yields CDR1 LGHDT and CDR2 YNNKEL (reference sequence). The CDR3 nucleotides are TGTGCCAGCAGCCAAGACAGGCACAATGAGCAGTTCTTC. Translation: CASSQDRHNEQFF.

The chain has TRBV5-8 and TRBJ1-3; D ambiguous. The CDR3 spans 14 residues. The V end lost 1 base, the J end lost 3 bases, and 8 bases lay between the germline ends. Germline V CDR1 and CDR2: SGHTS, YDEGEE. CDR3 loop: CASSLRTYGNTIYF. The CDR3 DNA reads TGTGCCAGCAGCTTGAGGACTTATGGAAACACCATATATTTT.

The chain recombines TRBV10-2 with TRBJ2-1, with 7 nucleotides matching TRBD2. Trimming took 1 base from V and 0 from J; bases not matched to a gene: 9. Germline V lookup: CDR1 WSHSY, CDR2 SAAADI. This CDR3 spans 18 amino acids. The CDR3 loop reads CASSEWGGATSSYNEQFF. The DNA for the CDR3 is TGCGCCAGCAGTGAGTGGGGGGGAGCCACAAGCTCCTACAATGAGCAGTTCTTC.

V gene TRBV10-3 combines with J gene TRBJ2-3, with 7 positions matching TRBD1. CDR1 ENHRY and CDR2 SYGVKD come from the germline V gene. The CDR3 runs 12 residues. Trimming cost V 4 bases and J 8 bases; bases outside gene matches: 3. For the CDR3, the DNA is TGTGCCATCAGTGTCAAGGGGGCTACGCAGTATTTT. It encodes CAISVKGATQYF.

V and J are TRBV27 and TRBJ1-5; possibly TRBD1 for D (6 bases). Germline CDR1 MNHEY, CDR2 SMNVEV (reference sequence). This CDR3 has 14 residues. The V and J ends lost 6 bases and 10 bases respectively, with 19 bases between them. The CDR3 nucleotides read TGTGCCAGCAGAACAGGGTTGGGGGAGACCCCCCAGCATTTT. It codes for CASRTGLGETPQHF.

This clone was counted between two and nine times. The chain is built from TRBV28 and TRBJ2-7; 9 positions match TRBD1. V shed 2 bases, J shed 6 bases, and the junction held 8 bases outside the gene matches. Germline CDR1 and CDR2: MDHEN and SYDVKM. This CDR3 contains 15 residues. CDR3 loop: CASSLTGTGIGEQYF. CDR3 nucleotides: TGTGCCAGCAGTTTAACAGGGACAGGGATTGGCGAGCAGTACTTC.

V is TRBV10-1 and J is TRBJ2-3; 7 bases map to TRBD2. Germline loops: CDR1 WNHNN, CDR2 SYGVQD (reference sequence). Trimming cost V 6 bases and J 2 bases; bases outside gene matches: 11. The CDR3 covers 16 residues. The CDR3 bases are TGCGCCAGCAGCCGGGGTACTAGCGCATCCACAGATACGCAGTATTTT. Its translation is CASSRGTSASTDTQYF.

The rearrangement uses TRBV4-1 and TRBJ1-1, with D maybe TRBD1 (5 bases). Deletions cut 1 base from V and 2 bases from J, with 11 bases between. The CDR3 contains 15 residues. From germline, CDR1 is MGHRA and CDR2 YSYEKL. The CDR3 loop is CASSQVPTGNTEAFF. The CDR3 DNA reads as TGCGCCAGCAGCCAAGTACCCACAGGAAACACTGAAGCTTTCTTT.

The chain carries TRBV5-1 and TRBJ2-2, with D tentatively TRBD1 (6 bases). V was clipped by 1 base and J by 6 bases, with 10 bases between them. The CDR3 length is 14 residues. The germline V gene has CDR1 SGHRS and CDR2 YFSETQ. The CDR3 here is CASSLQGPAGELFF. CDR3 in DNA: TGCGCCAGCAGCTTGCAGGGGCCAGCCGGGGAGCTGTTTTTT.

V and J are TRBV11-2 and TRBJ1-3; a weak D match, TRBD1 (6 bases). The CDR3 contains 14 residues. V was pared by 5 bases and J by 2 bases, with 10 bases between. Germline CDR1 reads SGHAT; CDR2 reads FQNNGV. Here the CDR3 reads CASSEQGPGNTIYF. DNA of the CDR3: TGTGCCAGCAGCGAACAGGGACCTGGAAACACCATATATTTT.

The genes are TRBV7-9 and TRBJ2-7; D perhaps matches TRBD2 (5 bases). The CDR3 loop spans 17 amino acids. Trimming removed 2 bases at V and 5 bases at J, with 22 bases between. Germline values: CDR1 SEHNR, CDR2 FQNEAQ (reference sequence). The CDR3, as DNA: TGTGCCAGCAGCTTATCGCCTAACAGTTGGGTCGGGGACGAGCAGTACTTC. Its protein is CASSLSPNSWVGDEQYF.

The chain joins TRBV6-5 to TRBJ2-3, with 11 bases that match TRBD2. Germline V lookup: CDR1 MNHEY, CDR2 SVGAGI. The CDR3 is 16 amino acids. Germline trimming cut 2 bases from V and 6 bases from J; bases unmatched to any gene: 7. The CDR3 region is CASSYPSSGGIDTQYF. CDR3 in DNA: TGTGCCAGCAGTTACCCTTCTAGCGGGGGGATTGATACGCAGTATTTT.

The chain combines TRBV2 with TRBJ2-7, with D hard to call. V gave up 2 bases and J gave up 3 bases, with 11 bases separating them. This CDR3 region has 14 residues. Germline V lookup: CDR1 SNHLY, CDR2 FYNNEI. The CDR3 here is CASSESVSVYEQYF. In DNA form, the CDR3 reads TGTGCCAGCAGTGAATCGGTCAGCGTCTACGAGCAGTACTTC.

This chain connects TRBV6-6 to TRBJ2-1; no definite D call. V lost 5 bases, J lost 9 bases, and 14 bases lay in between. This CDR3 comprises 13 residues. In germline, CDR1 is MNHNY, CDR2 SVGAGI (reference sequence). The CDR3 nucleotides are TGTGCCAGCAGTCGACCGCCCGCAGGTGAGCAGTTCTTC. Amino acid sequence: CASSRPPAGEQFF.

This clone showed up just a few times. The chain links TRBV30 to TRBJ1-4; 9 bases are a match to TRBD1. The CDR3 has 18 amino acids. Germline lookup yields CDR1 GTSNPN and CDR2 SVGIG (reference sequence). Trimming removed 5 bases from V and 0 bases from J; junction bases left unmatched: 13. This CDR3 reads CAWETEQGALATNEKLFF. The CDR3 DNA reads as TGTGCCTGGGAAACCGAACAGGGGGCCCTTGCAACTAATGAAAAACTGTTTTTT. Complete variable domain (other parts from reference TRBV30 and TRBJ1-4): SQTIHQWPATLVQPVGSPLSLECTVEGTSNPNLYWYRQAAGRGLQLLFYSVGIGQISSEVPQNLSASRPQDRQFILSSKKLLLSDSGFYLCAWETEQGALATNEKLFFGSGTQLSVL.

The V gene is TRBV24-1, the J gene TRBJ1-1, with 9 bases lining up with TRBD1. The CDR3 sequence is 14 residues long. From germline, CDR1 is KGHDR and CDR2 SFDVKD. Trimming took 7 bases from V and 1 from J; bases not matched to a gene: 3. CDR3 DNA sequence: TGTGCCACCAGGGGACAGGGAGAGAACACTGAAGCTTTCTTT. Translated, it gives CATRGQGENTEAFF.

V gene TRBV3-1 (or the pseudogene TRBV3-2) combines with J gene TRBJ1-3; D gene uncertain. Trimming shortened V by 7 bases and J by 0 bases, and 7 bases separated the two germline ends. This CDR3 region has 13 residues. The germline gives CDR1 LGHDT, CDR2 YNNKEL (reference sequence). CDR3: CASTPFSGNTIYF. CDR3 bases: TGTGCCAGCACCCCTTTCTCTGGAAACACCATATATTTT.

The chain is built from TRBV30 and TRBJ1-2; the match to TRBD1 covers 7 bases. CDR1 is GTSNPN and CDR2 is SVGIG in the germline V gene (reference sequence). The CDR3 is 11 residues long. V was pared by 7 bases and J by 6 bases, with 5 bases of the junction left unmatched. Here the CDR3 reads CAFQGGHGYTF. CDR3 bases: TGTGCCTTCCAGGGGGGCCATGGCTACACCTTC.

The genes are TRBV5-1 and TRBJ1-3; 8 nucleotides line up with TRBD1. With V trimmed by 0 bases and J by 2 bases, 4 bases remained unmatched. This CDR3 is built from 16 residues. Germline V gene lookup returns CDR1 SGHRS and CDR2 YFSETQ. The CDR3 sequence is CASSLGTGLTGNTIYF. In nucleotides, the CDR3 is TGCGCCAGCAGCTTGGGGACAGGGTTGACTGGAAACACCATATATTTT.

The chain links TRBV6-5 to TRBJ2-7; 13 nucleotides align to TRBD2. There are 13 residues in the CDR3. V was clipped by 5 bases and J by 9 bases; unmatched bases: 4. Looked up from germline, CDR1 is MNHEY and CDR2 is SVGAGI. The CDR3 protein is CASSILAGGPQYF. CDR3 nucleotide sequence: TGTGCCAGCAGTATACTAGCGGGAGGGCCGCAGTACTTC.

The chain links TRBV5-1 to TRBJ1-2, with TRBD1 identical over 9 bases. This CDR3 contains 13 residues. Germline-derived CDR1 and CDR2 are SGHRS and YFSETQ. V lost 0 bases, J lost 6 bases, and 0 bases stayed unmatched. DNA for the CDR3: TGCGCCAGCAGCTTGGGGGACAGGGATGGCTACACCTTC. It codes for CASSLGDRDGYTF.

The chain employs TRBV29-1 and TRBJ2-1; 7 nucleotides align to TRBD2. Germline lookup yields CDR1 SQVTM and CDR2 ANQGSEA. V was clipped by 5 bases and J by 7 bases; unmatched bases: 11. The CDR3 length is 14 residues. CDR3: CSVPGGSRLNEQFF. The CDR3 DNA reads TGCAGCGTTCCGGGAGGTAGCCGGTTGAATGAGCAGTTCTTC.

The CDR3 DNA reads TGTGCCAGCAGCGACCGGACAGGGCAGAACACCGGGGAGCTGTTTTTT. Its protein is CASSDRTGQNTGELFF. This sequence joins TRBV11-3 and TRBJ2-2; 8 positions agree with TRBD1. The V gene end was trimmed by 5 bases and the J gene end by 1 base; junction bases not matched to a gene: 6. The CDR3 covers 16 residues. Per germline, CDR1 SGHNT and CDR2 YENEEA.

The chain uses TRBV18 and TRBJ1-4; maybe TRBD1 (5 bases). Between the trimmed V and J ends, which lost 5 bases and 7 bases, there was a span of 23 bases. This CDR3 spans 17 amino acids. The V gene's germline CDR1 is KGHSH and CDR2 LQKENI. As DNA, the CDR3 is TGTGCCAGCTCATCAACCTCCCCGGCAGGACAACCTGAAAAACTGTTTTTT. Translation: CASSSTSPAGQPEKLFF.

This chain connects TRBV12-3 or TRBV12-4 to TRBJ1-2, with a possible D match to TRBD1 (6 bases). The CDR3 is made up of 13 amino acids. Trimming removed 2 bases at V and 8 bases at J, with 12 bases between. Written as DNA, the CDR3 is TGTGCCAGCAGTTTATCAGGGGTTGGAGGCTACACCTTC. Its translation is CASSLSGVGGYTF.

The chain links TRBV13 to TRBJ2-5; D gene ambiguous. The V and J ends lost 1 base and 5 bases respectively, with 11 bases between them. CDR1 PRHDT and CDR2 FYEKMQ come from the germline V gene (reference sequence). This CDR3 spans 14 amino acids. The CDR3 DNA reads TGTGCCAGCAGCTTAGACACCGGGTCCGAGACCCAGTACTTC. It translates to CASSLDTGSETQYF.

V and J are TRBV18 and TRBJ2-7; 9 bases line up with TRBD2. CDR3 size: 14 residues. After removal of 3 bases from V and 6 bases from J, the junction contained 6 bases not matched to a gene. The germline V gene encodes CDR1 KGHSH and CDR2 LQKENI. The CDR3 reads CASSPGLAVSEQYF. CDR3 sequence (DNA): TGTGCCAGCTCACCGGGACTAGCCGTCTCCGAGCAGTACTTC.